What follows are 11 T cell receptor beta chains derived from one specimen sequenced in a study of T-cell memory formation after mild COVID-19. MiXCR was run by TCRdb on the 5' RACE reads, yielding one entry per CDR3 protein. Counted here are hundreds of thousands of distinct CDR3 sequences, about 20% occurring once; the ten biggest clones make up about 8.4%. The sample taken for sequencing was PBMCs or a T cell subset sorted from them (not recorded which). These receptors were taken from an adult woman who had mild COVID-19 (a few samples of this study predate the infection). Cell type and time point are not known.

As DNA, the CDR3 is TGTGCCAGCAGCCAAACACCCGGGACAGGGCTACGTCGGCAGTACTTC. It yields the protein CASSQTPGTGLRRQYF. This chain joins TRBV4-2 and TRBJ2-7; 9 bases align to TRBD1. Germline CDR1 and CDR2: LGHNA and YNFKEQ. The CDR3 consists of 16 residues. After removal of 2 bases from V and 9 bases from J, the junction contained 14 bases not matched to a gene.

This clonotype has a handful of counts. The rearrangement links TRBV29-1 to TRBJ2-7; TRBD1 matches 7 bases. J was trimmed by 2 bases and V by 3 bases; bases with no gene match: 13. Germline CDR1 is SQVTM and CDR2 is ANQGSEA. CDR3 length equals 16 residues. DNA of the CDR3: TGCAGCGTTGATTTGGCTACAGGGGACGTCCCCTACGAGCAGTACTTC. Amino acid sequence: CSVDLATGDVPYEQYF.

The chain is built from TRBV5-1 and TRBJ1-6; a weak D match, TRBD1 (5 bases). CDR3 length equals 13 residues. Germline CDR1 and CDR2: SGHRS and YFSETQ. V was shortened by 4 bases and J by 6 bases, with 8 bases between the two germline ends. The CDR3 here is CASSGDLNSPLHF. CDR3 sequence (DNA): TGCGCCAGCAGCGGGGACCTTAATTCACCCCTCCACTTT.

In its sample, this clonotype was seen many times. The CDR3 nucleotides are TGCGCCAGCAGCTTGTCGTGGGGCGGCGGCACAGATACGCAGTATTTT. It translates to CASSLSWGGGTDTQYF. This chain joins TRBV5-1 and TRBJ2-3, with a tentative D call TRBD1 (5 bases). Germline CDR1 and CDR2: SGHRS and YFSETQ. The CDR3 is 16 residues long. Trimming removed 1 base from V and 1 base from J, with 13 bases in between.

J is TRBJ1-1 and V is TRBV6-5, with 7 bases fitting TRBD1. V shed 10 bases, J shed 6 bases, and the junction held 17 bases outside the gene matches. CDR1 is MNHEY and CDR2 is SVGAGI in the germline V gene. This CDR3 region has 15 residues. DNA for the CDR3: TGTGCCACCGTTACAGGGGCGCCGGGCAGGGCTGAAGCTTTCTTT. This gives the protein CATVTGAPGRAEAFF.

The chain combines TRBV20-1 with TRBJ2-3, with D unclear. CDR1 is DFQATT, CDR2 SNEGSKA, per germline (reference sequence). The ends were cut back, 7 bases at V and 1 base at J, with 21 bases in the middle. The CDR3 length is 16 residues. The CDR3 region has the DNA TGCAGTGTGGTGGCGGAGTGGGGTCCCCGCACAGATACGCAGTATTTT. As protein: CSVVAEWGPRTDTQYF.

A few counts support this clonotype. The rearrangement joins TRBV27 to TRBJ1-2; possible D gene TRBD1, 5 bases. This CDR3 is built from 18 residues. V lost 3 bases to trimming and J lost 4 bases, with 24 bases between them. Germline CDR1 is MNHEY and CDR2 is SMNVEV (reference sequence). CDR3 coding DNA: TGTGCCAGCAGTTTCCGTATCCCCTCCGATCCAGGGTGCTATGGCTACACCTTC. This sequence encodes CASSFRIPSDPGCYGYTF.

V usage is TRBV24-1 and J usage is TRBJ2-7; D may correspond to TRBD1 or TRBD2 (5 bases each). Trimming removed 4 bases from V and 6 bases from J, with 18 bases in between. The CDR3 runs to 15 residues. Germline CDR1 and CDR2: KGHDR and SFDVKD. The CDR3 protein is CATSEWQGPPSEQYF. CDR3 coding DNA: TGTGCCACCAGTGAATGGCAGGGACCCCCAAGCGAGCAGTACTTC.

This clonotype was seen a handful of times. This chain joins TRBV4-2 and TRBJ2-5; 9 bases map to TRBD1. The trim removed 1 base at V and 6 bases at J, leaving 3 bases unmatched. The CDR3 spans 14 residues. Germline V gene lookup returns CDR1 LGHNA and CDR2 YNFKEQ. The CDR3 bases are TGTGCCAGCAGCCAAGTGGGACAGGGAAAGACCCAGTACTTC. Protein: CASSQVGQGKTQYF.

The V gene is TRBV21-1, the J gene TRBJ2-3; no check of the table's D call, TRBD1, against the DNA was made. TRBV21-1 is noted as a pseudogene. This CDR3 has 17 amino acids. CDR3 residues: CASSKVQDRPSTDTQYF. The CDR3 DNA reads TGTGCCAGCAGCAAAGTTCAGGACAGACCTAGCACAGATACGCAGTATTTT.

This clonotype was seen a handful of times. CDR3: CASSSFGGLQETQYF. As DNA, the CDR3 is TGTGCCAGCAGCTCCTTCGGAGGACTTCAAGAGACCCAGTACTTC. This chain connects TRBV12-3 or TRBV12-4 to TRBJ2-5, with TRBD2 as a possible D gene (5 bases). The V gene lost 6 bases and the J gene lost 2 bases, with 16 bases spanning the gap. The CDR3 runs to 15 residues.